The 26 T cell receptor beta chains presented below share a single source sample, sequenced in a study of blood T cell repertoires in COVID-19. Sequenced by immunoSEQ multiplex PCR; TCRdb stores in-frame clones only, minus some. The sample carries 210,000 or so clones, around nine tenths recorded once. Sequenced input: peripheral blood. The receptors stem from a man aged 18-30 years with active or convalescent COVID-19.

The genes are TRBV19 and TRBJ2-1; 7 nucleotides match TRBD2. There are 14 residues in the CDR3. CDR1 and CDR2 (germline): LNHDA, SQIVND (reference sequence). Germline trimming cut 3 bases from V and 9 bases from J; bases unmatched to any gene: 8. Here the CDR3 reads CASSIGGSFSEQFF. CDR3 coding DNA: TGTGCCAGTAGTATTGGCGGGAGCTTCAGTGAGCAGTTCTTC.

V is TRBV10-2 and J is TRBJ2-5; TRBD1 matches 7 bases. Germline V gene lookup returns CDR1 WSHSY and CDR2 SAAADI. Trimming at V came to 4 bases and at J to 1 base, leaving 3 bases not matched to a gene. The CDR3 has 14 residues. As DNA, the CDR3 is TGCGCCAGCAGTGCGGGACAGCTCCAAGAGACCCAGTACTTC. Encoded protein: CASSAGQLQETQYF.

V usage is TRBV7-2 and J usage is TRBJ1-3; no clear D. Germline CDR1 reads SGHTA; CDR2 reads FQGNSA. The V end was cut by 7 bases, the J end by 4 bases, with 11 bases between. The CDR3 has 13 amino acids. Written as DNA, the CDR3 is TGTGCCAGCACGTACCGGTCAGGAAACACCATATATTTT. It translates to CASTYRSGNTIYF.

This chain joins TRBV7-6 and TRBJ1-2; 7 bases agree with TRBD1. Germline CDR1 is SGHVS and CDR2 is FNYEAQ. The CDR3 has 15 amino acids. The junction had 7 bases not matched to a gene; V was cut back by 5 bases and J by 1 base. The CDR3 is CASSPRDSDNYGYTF. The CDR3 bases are TGTGCCAGCAGCCCCCGGGACAGCGATAACTATGGCTACACCTTC. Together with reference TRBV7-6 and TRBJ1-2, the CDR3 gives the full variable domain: GAGVSQSPRYKVTKRGQDVALRCDPISGHVSLYWYRQALGQGPEFLTYFNYEAQQDKSGLPNDRFSAERPEGSISTLTIQRTEQRDSAMYRCASSPRDSDNYGYTFGSGTRLTVV.

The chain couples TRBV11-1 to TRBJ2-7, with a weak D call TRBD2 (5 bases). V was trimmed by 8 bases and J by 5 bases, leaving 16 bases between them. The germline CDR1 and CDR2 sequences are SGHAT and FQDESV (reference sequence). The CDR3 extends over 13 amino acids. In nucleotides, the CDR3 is TGTGCCAGCGGACCGGGAATTTACGACGAGCAGTACTTC. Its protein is CASGPGIYDEQYF.

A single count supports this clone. CDR3 region: CASESTGMNTEAFF. DNA for the CDR3: TGTGCCAGCGAGTCGACAGGCATGAACACTGAAGCTTTCTTT. V usage is TRBV25-1 and J usage is TRBJ1-1; a weak D match, TRBD1 (6 bases). The CDR3 extends over 14 amino acids. Trimming stripped 8 bases from V and 0 bases from J, with 13 bases between. Germline assignment: CDR1 MGHDK and CDR2 SYGVNS.

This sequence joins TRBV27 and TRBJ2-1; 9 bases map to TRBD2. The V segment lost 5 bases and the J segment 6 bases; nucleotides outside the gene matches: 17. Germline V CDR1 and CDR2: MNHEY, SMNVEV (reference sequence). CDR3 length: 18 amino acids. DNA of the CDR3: TGTGCCAGCAGTCCCCGGGCTATTAGCGGGAGAAATCCCAATGAGCAGTTCTTC. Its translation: CASSPRAISGRNPNEQFF.

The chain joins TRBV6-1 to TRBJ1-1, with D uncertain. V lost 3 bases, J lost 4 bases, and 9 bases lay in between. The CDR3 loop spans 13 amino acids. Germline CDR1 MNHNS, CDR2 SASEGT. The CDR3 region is CASSETTGTEAFF. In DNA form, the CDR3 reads TGTGCCAGCAGTGAGACGACGGGCACTGAAGCTTTCTTT.

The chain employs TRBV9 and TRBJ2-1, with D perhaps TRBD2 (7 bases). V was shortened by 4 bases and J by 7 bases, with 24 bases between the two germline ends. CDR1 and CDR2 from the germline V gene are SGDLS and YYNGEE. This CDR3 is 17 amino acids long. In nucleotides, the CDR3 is TGTGCCAGCAGCCCGCCCCCGGGGAGGGGGTTCCGAAATGAGCAGTTCTTC. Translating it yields CASSPPPGRGFRNEQFF.

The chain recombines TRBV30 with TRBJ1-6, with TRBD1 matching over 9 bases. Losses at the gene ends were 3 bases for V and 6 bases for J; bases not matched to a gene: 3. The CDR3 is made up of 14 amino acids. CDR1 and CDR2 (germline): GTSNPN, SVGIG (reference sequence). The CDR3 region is CAWRTGGGNSPLHF. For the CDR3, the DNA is TGTGCCTGGAGAACAGGGGGCGGTAATTCACCCCTCCACTTT. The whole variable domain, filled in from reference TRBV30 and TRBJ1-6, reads SQTIHQWPATLVQPVGSPLSLECTVEGTSNPNLYWYRQAAGRGLQLLFYSVGIGQISSEVPQNLSASRPQDRQFILSSKKLLLSDSGFYLCAWRTGGGNSPLHFGNGTRLTVT.

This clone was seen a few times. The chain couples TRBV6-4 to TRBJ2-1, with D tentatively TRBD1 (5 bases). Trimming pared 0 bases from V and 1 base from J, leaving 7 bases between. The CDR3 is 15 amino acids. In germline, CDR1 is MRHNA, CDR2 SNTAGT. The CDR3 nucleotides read TGTGCCAGCAGTGACTCAGGGGTTTCCTACAATGAGCAGTTCTTC. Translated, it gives CASSDSGVSYNEQFF.

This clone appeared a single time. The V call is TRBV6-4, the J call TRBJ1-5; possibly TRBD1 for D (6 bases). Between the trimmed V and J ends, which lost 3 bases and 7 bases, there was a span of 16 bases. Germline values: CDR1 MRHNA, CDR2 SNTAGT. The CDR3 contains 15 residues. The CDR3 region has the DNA TGTGCCAGCAGTGAATCGGGGGGGGCCGGACAGCCCCAGCATTTT. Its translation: CASSESGGAGQPQHF.

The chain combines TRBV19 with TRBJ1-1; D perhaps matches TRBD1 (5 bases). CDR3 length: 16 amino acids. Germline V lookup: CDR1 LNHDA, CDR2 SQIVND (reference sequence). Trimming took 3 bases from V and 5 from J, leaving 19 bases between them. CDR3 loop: CASSMSPRAPGTEAFF. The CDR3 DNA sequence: TGTGCCAGTAGTATGTCTCCCCGGGCCCCAGGGACTGAAGCTTTCTTT.

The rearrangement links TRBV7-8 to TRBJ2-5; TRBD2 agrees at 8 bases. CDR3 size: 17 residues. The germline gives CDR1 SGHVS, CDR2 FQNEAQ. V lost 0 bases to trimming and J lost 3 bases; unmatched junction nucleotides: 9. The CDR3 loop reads CASSLAVAGGSKETQYF. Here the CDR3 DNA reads TGTGCCAGCAGCTTAGCGGTTGCGGGAGGATCAAAAGAGACCCAGTACTTC.

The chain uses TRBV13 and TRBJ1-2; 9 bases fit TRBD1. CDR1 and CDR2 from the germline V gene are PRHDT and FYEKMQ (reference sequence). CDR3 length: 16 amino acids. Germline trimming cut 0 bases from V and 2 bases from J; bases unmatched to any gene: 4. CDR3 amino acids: CASSLGSGTGNYGYTF. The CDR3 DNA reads TGTGCCAGCAGCTTAGGATCGGGGACAGGGAACTATGGCTACACCTTC.

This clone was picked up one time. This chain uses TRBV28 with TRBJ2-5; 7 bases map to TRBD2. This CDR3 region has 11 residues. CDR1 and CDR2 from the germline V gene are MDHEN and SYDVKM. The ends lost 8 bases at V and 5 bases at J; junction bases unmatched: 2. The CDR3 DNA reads TGTGCCAGCGGACTAGGGGAGACCCAGTACTTC. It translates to CASGLGETQYF.

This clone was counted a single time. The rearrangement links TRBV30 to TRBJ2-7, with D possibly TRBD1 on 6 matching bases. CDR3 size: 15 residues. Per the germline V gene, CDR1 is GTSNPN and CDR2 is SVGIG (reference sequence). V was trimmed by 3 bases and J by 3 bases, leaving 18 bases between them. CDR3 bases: TGTGCCTGGAGGCCGACTACAGGGCCGAACTACGAGCAGTACTTC. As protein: CAWRPTTGPNYEQYF.

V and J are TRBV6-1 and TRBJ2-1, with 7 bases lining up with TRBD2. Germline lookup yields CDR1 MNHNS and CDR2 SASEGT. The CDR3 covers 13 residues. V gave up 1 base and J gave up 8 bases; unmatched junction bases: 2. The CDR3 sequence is CASSEVAGDEQFF. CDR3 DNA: TGTGCCAGCAGTGAAGTGGCGGGGGATGAGCAGTTCTTC.

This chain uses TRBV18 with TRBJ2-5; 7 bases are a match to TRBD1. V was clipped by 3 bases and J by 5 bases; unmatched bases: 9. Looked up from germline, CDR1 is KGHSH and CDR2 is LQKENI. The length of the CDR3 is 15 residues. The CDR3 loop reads CASSPLRQGLETQYF. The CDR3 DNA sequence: TGTGCCAGCTCACCTTTGAGACAGGGTCTCGAGACCCAGTACTTC.

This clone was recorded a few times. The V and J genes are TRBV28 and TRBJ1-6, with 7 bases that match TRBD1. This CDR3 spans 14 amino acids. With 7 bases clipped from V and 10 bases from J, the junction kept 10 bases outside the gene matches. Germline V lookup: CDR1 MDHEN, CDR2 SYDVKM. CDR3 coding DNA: TGTGCCAGCACCCCAGGCGGGACAGTCTCACCCCTCCACTTT. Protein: CASTPGGTVSPLHF.

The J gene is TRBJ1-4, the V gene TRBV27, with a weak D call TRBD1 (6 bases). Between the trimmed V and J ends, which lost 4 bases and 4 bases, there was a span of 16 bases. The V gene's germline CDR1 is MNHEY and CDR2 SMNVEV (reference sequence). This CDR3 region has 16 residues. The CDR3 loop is CASSSWSGQDNEKLFF. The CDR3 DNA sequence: TGTGCCAGCAGTTCCTGGTCGGGACAAGATAATGAAAAACTGTTTTTT.

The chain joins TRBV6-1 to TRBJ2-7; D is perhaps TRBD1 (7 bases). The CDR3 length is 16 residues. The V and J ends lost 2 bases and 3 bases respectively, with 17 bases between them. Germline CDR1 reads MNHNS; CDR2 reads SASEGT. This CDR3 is CASSERRARDSYEQYF. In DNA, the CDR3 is TGTGCCAGCAGTGAAAGAAGGGCGCGGGACAGCTACGAGCAGTACTTC.

The CDR3 protein is CASSQDPLLNYGYTF. CDR3 coding DNA: TGCGCCAGCAGCCAAGATCCACTCCTTAACTATGGCTACACCTTC. V usage is TRBV4-1 and J usage is TRBJ1-2; D gene uncertain. The germline V gene has CDR1 MGHRA and CDR2 YSYEKL. The CDR3 is 15 residues long. V was trimmed by 0 bases and J by 1 base, leaving 9 bases between them.

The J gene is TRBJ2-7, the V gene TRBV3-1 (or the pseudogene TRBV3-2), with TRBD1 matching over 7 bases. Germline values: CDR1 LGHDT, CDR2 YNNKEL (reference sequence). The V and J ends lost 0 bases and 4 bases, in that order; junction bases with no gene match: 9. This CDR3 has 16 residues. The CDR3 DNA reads TGTGCCAGCAGCCAAGAAAACTTCAGGGGGACGTACGAGCAGTACTTC. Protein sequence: CASSQENFRGTYEQYF.

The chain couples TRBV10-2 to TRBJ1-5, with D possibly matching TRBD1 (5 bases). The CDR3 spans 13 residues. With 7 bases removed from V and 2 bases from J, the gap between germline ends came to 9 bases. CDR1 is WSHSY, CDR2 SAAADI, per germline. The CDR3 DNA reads TGCGCCAGCACCGACAGAGGCAATCAGCCCCAGCATTTT. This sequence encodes CASTDRGNQPQHF.

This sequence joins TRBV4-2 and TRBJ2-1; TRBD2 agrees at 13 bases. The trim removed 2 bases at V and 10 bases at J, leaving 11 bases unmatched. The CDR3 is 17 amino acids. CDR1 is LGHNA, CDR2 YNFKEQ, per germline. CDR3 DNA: TGTGCCAGCAGCCAACCGATCGGACTAGCGGGAGAGGACGAGCAGTTCTTC. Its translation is CASSQPIGLAGEDEQFF.